This T cell receptor beta chain originates from a study of graft-versus-host responses after intestinal transplantation. Study in general: Tacrolimus plus steroids were given to all recipients for roughly 3 years, preceded by anti-thymocyte globulin induction. Study results and caveats: GvH clones detected in recipient marrow included some appearing first in ileum or blood. Within the allografts of patients who had graft-donor T cell macrochimerism, graft-versus-host to host-versus-graft clonal ratios were high. HvG clone declines early post-transplant were associated with peak circulating GvH levels.

In regard to this clone: The antigen remains unidentified.

V dropped 2 bases and J dropped 8; count of bases not matched to a gene: 4. CDR3 length: 13 amino acids. Germline assignment: CDR1 MDHEN and CDR2 SYDVKM. TCRdb keeps only in-frame clones here, not all; method: immunoSEQ multiplex PCR. The sample carries approximately 50,000 clones, around 90% recorded once. The V and J genes are TRBV28 and TRBJ1-1; 8 positions agree with TRBD1. The receptor was isolated from a human patient who received an intestinal transplant, so some T cells may come from the graft donor. The specimen was PBMCs, collected 26 days after transplant. The CDR3 sequence is CASSLRDRQEAFF. The CDR3 DNA reads as TGTGCCAGCAGTTTAAGGGACAGGCAGGAAGCTTTCTTT.